Following are 28 T cell receptor beta chains from one sample sequenced in a study of T cells in Graves' hyperthyroidism and ophthalmopathy. Amplified TCR beta CDR3 regions derived from RNA transcripts. HTBI primers were the set used in a first-round RT-PCR of the TCR CDR3. TCRdb used MiXCR to reprocess the multiplex PCR reads, holding one entry per CDR3 protein. The sample lists 300,000 to 400,000 distinct CDR3 sequences; about a fifth were seen once. Sequencing used blood. The receptor source for this set is a young man with Graves' ophthalmopathy.

This clonotype was seen repeatedly, ten times or more. The chain is built from TRBV10-2 and TRBJ1-1; possibly TRBD1 for D (5 bases). CDR1 WSHSY and CDR2 SAAADI come from the germline V gene. The CDR3 runs to 15 residues. V lost 0 bases to trimming and J lost 1 base, with 9 bases between them. CDR3 amino acids: CASSESAGSNTEAFF. The CDR3 DNA follows: TGCGCCAGCAGTGAGTCCGCAGGGTCGAACACTGAAGCTTTCTTT.

This clonotype has more than one count but fewer than ten. The rearrangement uses TRBV6-1 and TRBJ2-7; maybe TRBD1 (8 bases). Germline-derived CDR1 and CDR2 are MNHNS and SASEGT. There are 20 residues in the CDR3. V lost 1 base and J 1 base, leaving 26 bases between the germline ends. DNA of the CDR3: TGTGCCAGCAGTGAAGGACCGGTGGGACTACCAGGGGGCCCGTCCTACGAGCAGTACTTC. It codes for CASSEGPVGLPGGPSYEQYF.

The sample holds a few counts of this clonotype. V is TRBV7-2 and J is TRBJ2-5; TRBD2 is a possible D gene (6 bases). CDR1 and CDR2 (germline): SGHTA, FQGNSA. V gave up 5 bases and J gave up 3 bases, with 10 bases separating them. This CDR3 comprises 13 residues. The CDR3, as DNA: TGTGCCAGCAGCCCGGGAGTAAAAGAGACCCAGTACTTC. Its protein is CASSPGVKETQYF.

The chain recombines TRBV29-1 with TRBJ2-7; D is tentatively TRBD1 or TRBD2 (5 bases each). The V gene's germline CDR1 is SQVTM and CDR2 ANQGSEA. The CDR3 runs 14 residues. V lost 1 base to trimming and J lost 1 base, with 11 bases between them. The CDR3 bases are TGCAGCGTTGAAGCACCGGGACGGTCCTACGAGCAGTACTTC. This gives the protein CSVEAPGRSYEQYF.

Of note for this clonotype: This may be a read error: a much more frequent sequence differs by one nucleotide. This sequence joins TRBV27 and TRBJ1-2; D is unresolved. Trimming cost V 10 bases and J 5 bases, with 17 bases left between them. The length of the CDR3 is 13 residues. Germline CDR1 and CDR2: MNHEY and SMNVEV (reference sequence). The CDR3 nucleotides are TGTGCCATCAGCCCGACGGAGCAGTATGGCTACACCTTC. This gives the protein CAISPTEQYGYTF.

There are many counts of this clonotype. V is TRBV6-1 and J is TRBJ1-1, with 11 bases lining up with TRBD1. V lost 6 bases to trimming and J lost 2 bases; unmatched junction nucleotides: 5. The CDR3 has 15 residues. Germline lookup yields CDR1 MNHNS and CDR2 SASEGT. CDR3 sequence (DNA): TGTGCCAGCAGCGCGGGACAGGGGGGCAACACTGAAGCTTTCTTT. This encodes CASSAGQGGNTEAFF.

This clonotype was seen many times. The rearrangement links TRBV6-1 to TRBJ1-2; 9 bases fit TRBD1. Germline CDR1 is MNHNS and CDR2 is SASEGT. V trimming: 5 bases; J trimming: 4 bases; junction bases outside the gene matches: 8. This CDR3 is built from 15 residues. The CDR3 reads CASSSGQGRGYGYTF. In DNA form, the CDR3 reads TGTGCCAGCAGTTCCGGACAGGGGCGAGGCTATGGCTACACCTTC.

Only one count was recorded for this clonotype. The junction shows a germline mismatch at one end, possibly a read error. V is TRBV9 and J is TRBJ2-2; D is ambiguous. In germline, CDR1 is SGDLS, CDR2 YYNGEE. This CDR3 region has 14 residues. CDR3 bases: TGTGCCAGCAGCGTAGGCGAGAACACCAGGGAGCTGTTTTTT. This gives the protein CASSVGENTRELFF.

The chain is built from TRBV20-1 and TRBJ2-1; D ambiguous. CDR3 size: 10 residues. CDR1 DFQATT and CDR2 SNEGSKA come from the germline V gene (reference sequence). Trimming left V 5 bases short and J 5 bases short, with 4 bases between. In nucleotides, the CDR3 is TGCAGTGCTGCCAACAATGAGCAGTTCTTC. This translates into CSAANNEQFF.

The CDR3 bases are TGTGCCAGCAGGGAGAGGGAGACCCAGTACTTC. This translates into CASRERETQYF. The genes are TRBV11-2 and TRBJ2-5; D unclear. This CDR3 has 11 residues. Germline loops: CDR1 SGHAT, CDR2 FQNNGV. The germline V and J ends were trimmed by 6 bases and 5 bases, with 7 bases remaining between them.

This clonotype was counted many times. V usage is TRBV24-1 and J usage is TRBJ1-5; 8 nucleotides match TRBD1. The CDR3 has 14 residues. V lost 7 bases, J lost 3 bases, and 4 bases stayed unmatched. Germline lookup yields CDR1 KGHDR and CDR2 SFDVKD. Here the CDR3 DNA reads TGTGCCACCAGGGCGACAGGGGACAATCAGCCCCAGCATTTT. This gives the protein CATRATGDNQPQHF.

The chain joins TRBV20-1 to TRBJ1-5; D is unclear. V was cut by 6 bases and J by 4 bases, with 16 bases left in between. The CDR3 is made up of 14 amino acids. Germline-derived CDR1 and CDR2 are DFQATT and SNEGSKA (reference sequence). The CDR3 region has the DNA TGCAGTGCCGGTAAGACACGAACGAATCAGCCCCAGCATTTT. Protein sequence: CSAGKTRTNQPQHF.

This sequence joins TRBV29-1 and TRBJ2-1; 8 bases map to TRBD1. This CDR3 has 14 residues. V was pared by 4 bases and J by 7 bases, with 9 bases of the junction left unmatched. Germline loops: CDR1 SQVTM, CDR2 ANQGSEA. This chain's CDR3 is CSVVAGGRWNEQFF. In DNA form, the CDR3 reads TGCAGCGTTGTTGCAGGGGGCCGGTGGAATGAGCAGTTCTTC.

This clonotype was counted a few times. J is TRBJ2-7 and V is TRBV5-1; D may be TRBD1 (6 bases). Germline V lookup: CDR1 SGHRS, CDR2 YFSETQ. CDR3 length: 15 amino acids. The V end lost 0 bases, the J end lost 6 bases, and 16 bases lay between the germline ends. CDR3 loop: CASSLETTGRSEQYF. The DNA for the CDR3 is TGCGCCAGCAGCTTGGAGACAACAGGGAGAAGCGAGCAGTACTTC.

This clonotype was observed at least ten times. The rearrangement joins TRBV6-2 or TRBV6-3 to TRBJ2-7; the D is unclear. The CDR3 has 14 amino acids. V lost 6 bases and J lost 2, with 14 bases in between. Germline values: CDR1 MNHEY, CDR2 SVGEGT. CDR3 residues: CASRTGQNTYEQYF. CDR3 DNA sequence: TGTGCCAGCAGGACCGGGCAGAACACCTACGAGCAGTACTTC.

This clonotype was picked up a small number of times. The chain links TRBV6-1 to TRBJ2-7; D is unresolved. Trimming left V 6 bases short and J 1 base short, with 16 bases between. Germline V gene lookup returns CDR1 MNHNS and CDR2 SASEGT. This CDR3 contains 15 residues. The CDR3 DNA is TGTGCCAGCAGCTACGACACGCCCGCTTCCTACGAGCAGTACTTC. Encoded protein: CASSYDTPASYEQYF.

This clonotype was picked up one time. A much larger clonotype is one base distant, so this may be a read error. The chain joins TRBV5-5 to TRBJ1-5; 8 bases fit TRBD1. The CDR3 is made up of 14 amino acids. Germline V gives CDR1 SGHKS, CDR2 YYEKEE (reference sequence). As DNA, the CDR3 is TGTGTCAGCAGCTTCGGGACAGGTAATCAGCCCCAGCATTTT. Its translation: CVSSFGTGNQPQHF.

There are many counts of this clonotype. The chain recombines TRBV27 with TRBJ1-6; 8 bases agree with TRBD1. This CDR3 comprises 19 residues. V trimming: 4 bases; J trimming: 0 bases; junction bases outside the gene matches: 11. Per germline, CDR1 MNHEY and CDR2 SMNVEV (reference sequence). CDR3 amino acids: CASSYSGGAVRSYNSPLHF. In DNA, the CDR3 is TGTGCCAGCAGTTACTCAGGGGGCGCAGTCCGCTCCTATAATTCACCCCTCCACTTT.

V and J are TRBV19 and TRBJ2-3; a possible D gene is TRBD1 (5 bases). Germline CDR1 and CDR2: LNHDA and SQIVND (reference sequence). This CDR3 has 13 residues. Trimming left V 7 bases short and J 4 bases short, with 12 bases between. CDR3 protein: CASTPPRADTQYF. The CDR3 DNA reads TGTGCCAGTACCCCCCCCAGGGCAGATACGCAGTATTTT.

This clonotype was counted at least ten times. The V call is TRBV7-9, the J call TRBJ1-2, with TRBD1 as a possible D gene (5 bases). Germline-derived CDR1 and CDR2 are SEHNR and FQNEAQ (reference sequence). CDR3 length: 14 amino acids. With 3 bases removed from V and 3 bases from J, the gap between germline ends came to 11 bases. CDR3 nucleotide sequence: TGTGCCAGCAGCTTGGGAGGGGAGGACTATGGCTACACCTTC. Residues: CASSLGGEDYGYTF.

This clonotype was seen more than once but under ten times. The rearrangement joins TRBV6-1 to TRBJ1-1; D is unclear. Trimming stripped 5 bases from V and 11 bases from J, with 21 bases between. The CDR3 loop spans 14 amino acids. Looked up from germline, CDR1 is MNHNS and CDR2 is SASEGT. The CDR3 DNA reads TGTGCCAGCAGTTTAGCCGACAAGCTCAAGGTGGCTTTCTTT. Its protein is CASSLADKLKVAFF.

This clonotype was counted at least ten times. This chain uses TRBV11-2 with TRBJ2-1; 7 nucleotides align to TRBD1. From germline, CDR1 is SGHAT and CDR2 FQNNGV. Unmatched junction bases numbered 9, after V lost 4 bases and J lost 6 bases. This CDR3 has 15 amino acids. This chain's CDR3 is CASSSPETGSNEQFF. CDR3 nucleotides: TGTGCCAGCAGCTCACCCGAGACAGGGAGCAATGAGCAGTTCTTC.

J is TRBJ2-7 and V is TRBV7-8; D gene ambiguous. V gave up 0 bases and J gave up 2 bases, with 5 bases separating them. The CDR3 is 13 residues long. Germline loops: CDR1 SGHVS, CDR2 FQNEAQ. The CDR3 coding sequence is TGTGCCAGCAGCTTAGCGAACCCCTACGAGCAGTACTTC. Its translation is CASSLANPYEQYF.

In this sample, this clonotype turned up many times. The genes are TRBV9 and TRBJ2-5, with TRBD2 matching 12 bases. Germline V gives CDR1 SGDLS, CDR2 YYNGEE. V lost 2 bases to trimming and J lost 5 bases; unmatched junction nucleotides: 7. This CDR3 is built from 16 residues. The CDR3 DNA reads TGTGCCAGCAGCGTTTCTAGCGGGGGGGCGGGGGAGACCCAGTACTTC. Translated, it gives CASSVSSGGAGETQYF.

This clonotype has only a few counts. The chain carries TRBV27 and TRBJ2-3; D is perhaps TRBD1 or TRBD2 (6 bases each). The germline V gene has CDR1 MNHEY and CDR2 SMNVEV (reference sequence). The CDR3 is 14 amino acids. V was shortened by 6 bases and J by 4 bases, with 14 bases between the two germline ends. The CDR3 here is CASSPGAQPDTQYF. The CDR3 DNA reads TGTGCCAGCAGCCCGGGGGCACAACCAGATACGCAGTATTTT.

This clonotype has more than one count but fewer than ten. The chain carries TRBV15 and TRBJ2-5; possibly TRBD1 for D (6 bases). Germline CDR1 and CDR2: LNHNV and YYDKDF (reference sequence). Deletions cut 1 base from V and 9 bases from J, with 15 bases between. The CDR3 has 14 amino acids. The CDR3 is CATSRGQAVVAQYF. The CDR3 nucleotides are TGTGCCACCAGCAGAGGACAGGCCGTTGTGGCCCAGTACTTC.

This clonotype has a count of ten or more. The V and J genes are TRBV28 and TRBJ2-7, with a possible D match to TRBD1 (5 bases). V lost 6 bases and J lost 2, with 8 bases in between. The CDR3 length is 12 residues. The V gene's germline CDR1 is MDHEN and CDR2 SYDVKM. CDR3 nucleotide sequence: TGTGCCAGCAGCAGGGAAGCCTACGAGCAGTACTTC. Translated: CASSREAYEQYF.

This clonotype was found a few times. V and J are TRBV11-1 and TRBJ1-2; 7 positions agree with TRBD1. Germline V CDR1 and CDR2: SGHAT, FQDESV (reference sequence). The CDR3 has 14 residues. Trimming took 5 bases from V and 8 from J; bases not matched to a gene: 11. CDR3 sequence reads: CASSPDRNARGYTF. As DNA, the CDR3 is TGTGCCAGCAGCCCGGACAGGAACGCTAGGGGCTACACCTTC.